This T cell receptor beta chain is drawn from a study of tumor-infiltrating lymphocytes in primary liver carcinoma. At the level of the study: Patients underwent surgical resection for primary liver carcinoma. General study points: Significantly larger top-250-clone fractions were found in tumors than in blood (p = 0.039). Tumor-adjacent and tumor-blood pairs shared a smaller degree of overlap than tumor region pairs.

Out of unsorted whole blood came the blood RNA, and germline DNA was extracted as well. Before the surgical procedure, roughly 4.3 milliliters of peripheral blood were collected. The CDR3 contains 16 residues. Per germline, CDR1 MDHEN and CDR2 SYDVKM. Trimming left V 5 bases short and J 3 bases short, with 20 bases between. This clonotype appeared a few times. The antigen is unknown. Using a constant-region primer together with ProtoScript II reverse transcriptase, TCR beta cDNA was made from 450 to 600 ng of total RNA. The TCR beta library was amplified through three nested multiplex PCR rounds in a modified ARM-PCR procedure. It was with TRBV1-TRBV30 forward primers and a C-beta reverse primer that the first two PCR rounds were run, at about 9 cycles each. Each CDR3 protein is one row after TCRdb ran MiXCR on the multiplex PCR reads. Here the sample spans just over 300,000 distinct CDR3 sequences, around three fifths being singletons.

The origin of this receptor is a woman in her 30s with primary liver carcinoma and hepatitis B virus infection. Sequencing input: peripheral blood. This chain links TRBV28 with TRBJ2-7, with a weak D call TRBD1 (5 bases). For the CDR3, the DNA is TGTGCCAGCAGTAACTCAGGAACCGTTAGGGGCTACGAGCAGTACTTC. This encodes CASSNSGTVRGYEQYF.